This T cell receptor beta chain derives from a study of T cell repertoires in cytomegalovirus infection. Study-level information: A matching HLA type, together with CMV infection, was signaled by public TCR beta signatures. General observations from the study: Using cumulative public TCR beta family frequency, the authors identified those who carried CMV together with the relevant HLA. Within the response measured ex vivo, HLA-C-restricted CMV-specific TCR beta clonotypes were dominant.

On this clonotype itself: Its antigen is as yet unknown.

The CDR3 is 12 amino acids. V lost 3 bases and J 11 bases, leaving 8 bases between the germline ends. Germline V gene lookup returns CDR1 MDHEN and CDR2 SYDVKM. TCRdb used MiXCR to reprocess the reads, holding one entry per CDR3 protein. This table holds some 680,000 distinct CDR3 sequences, 35% found once. Source material: PBMCs. The source of this sequence is a human donor in good health (CMV status not recorded). Some clones in this sample may be carry-over from other donors' samples. The gene calls are TRBV28 and TRBJ1-6; D is unresolved. CDR3 DNA: TGTGCCAGCAGTTTCGGCGTGCCACCCCTCCACTTT. Protein: CASSFGVPPLHF.